Detailed here is one TCR beta chain. Its antigen is not identified. This entry comes from a study of radiation and T cells in renal cell carcinoma. For the study at large: Nephrectomy followed 15 Gy stereotactic body radiation by 4 weeks.

Trimming removed 2 bases from V and 3 bases from J, with 14 bases in between. The CDR3 runs 16 residues. CDR1 is SGDLS, CDR2 YYNGEE, per germline. Repertoires were generated with immunoSEQ multiplex PCR, while TCRdb's copy carries only in-frame clones and drops some. Among 100,000 to 150,000 clones listed, 81% were seen once. Study observations and caveats: Baseline intratumoral clonotype presence is unknown without pretreatment biopsies. In blood, top tumor clones expanded by 2 weeks, shrinking by 4.

Time point indicated: blood 2 weeks post-SBRT. Specified treatment: 15 Gy SBRT to primary tumor, nephrectomy 4 weeks later. The rearrangement uses TRBV9 and TRBJ2-2; D may be TRBD2 (5 bases). The source material was blood, sampled from a patient whose treatment included radiotherapy and nephrectomy. The TCR comes from a man aged 50-59 years with renal cell carcinoma. The CDR3 region is CASSVLSTRDTGELFF. The CDR3 DNA reads TGTGCCAGCAGCGTTTTGTCAACGAGGGACACCGGGGAGCTGTTTTTT.